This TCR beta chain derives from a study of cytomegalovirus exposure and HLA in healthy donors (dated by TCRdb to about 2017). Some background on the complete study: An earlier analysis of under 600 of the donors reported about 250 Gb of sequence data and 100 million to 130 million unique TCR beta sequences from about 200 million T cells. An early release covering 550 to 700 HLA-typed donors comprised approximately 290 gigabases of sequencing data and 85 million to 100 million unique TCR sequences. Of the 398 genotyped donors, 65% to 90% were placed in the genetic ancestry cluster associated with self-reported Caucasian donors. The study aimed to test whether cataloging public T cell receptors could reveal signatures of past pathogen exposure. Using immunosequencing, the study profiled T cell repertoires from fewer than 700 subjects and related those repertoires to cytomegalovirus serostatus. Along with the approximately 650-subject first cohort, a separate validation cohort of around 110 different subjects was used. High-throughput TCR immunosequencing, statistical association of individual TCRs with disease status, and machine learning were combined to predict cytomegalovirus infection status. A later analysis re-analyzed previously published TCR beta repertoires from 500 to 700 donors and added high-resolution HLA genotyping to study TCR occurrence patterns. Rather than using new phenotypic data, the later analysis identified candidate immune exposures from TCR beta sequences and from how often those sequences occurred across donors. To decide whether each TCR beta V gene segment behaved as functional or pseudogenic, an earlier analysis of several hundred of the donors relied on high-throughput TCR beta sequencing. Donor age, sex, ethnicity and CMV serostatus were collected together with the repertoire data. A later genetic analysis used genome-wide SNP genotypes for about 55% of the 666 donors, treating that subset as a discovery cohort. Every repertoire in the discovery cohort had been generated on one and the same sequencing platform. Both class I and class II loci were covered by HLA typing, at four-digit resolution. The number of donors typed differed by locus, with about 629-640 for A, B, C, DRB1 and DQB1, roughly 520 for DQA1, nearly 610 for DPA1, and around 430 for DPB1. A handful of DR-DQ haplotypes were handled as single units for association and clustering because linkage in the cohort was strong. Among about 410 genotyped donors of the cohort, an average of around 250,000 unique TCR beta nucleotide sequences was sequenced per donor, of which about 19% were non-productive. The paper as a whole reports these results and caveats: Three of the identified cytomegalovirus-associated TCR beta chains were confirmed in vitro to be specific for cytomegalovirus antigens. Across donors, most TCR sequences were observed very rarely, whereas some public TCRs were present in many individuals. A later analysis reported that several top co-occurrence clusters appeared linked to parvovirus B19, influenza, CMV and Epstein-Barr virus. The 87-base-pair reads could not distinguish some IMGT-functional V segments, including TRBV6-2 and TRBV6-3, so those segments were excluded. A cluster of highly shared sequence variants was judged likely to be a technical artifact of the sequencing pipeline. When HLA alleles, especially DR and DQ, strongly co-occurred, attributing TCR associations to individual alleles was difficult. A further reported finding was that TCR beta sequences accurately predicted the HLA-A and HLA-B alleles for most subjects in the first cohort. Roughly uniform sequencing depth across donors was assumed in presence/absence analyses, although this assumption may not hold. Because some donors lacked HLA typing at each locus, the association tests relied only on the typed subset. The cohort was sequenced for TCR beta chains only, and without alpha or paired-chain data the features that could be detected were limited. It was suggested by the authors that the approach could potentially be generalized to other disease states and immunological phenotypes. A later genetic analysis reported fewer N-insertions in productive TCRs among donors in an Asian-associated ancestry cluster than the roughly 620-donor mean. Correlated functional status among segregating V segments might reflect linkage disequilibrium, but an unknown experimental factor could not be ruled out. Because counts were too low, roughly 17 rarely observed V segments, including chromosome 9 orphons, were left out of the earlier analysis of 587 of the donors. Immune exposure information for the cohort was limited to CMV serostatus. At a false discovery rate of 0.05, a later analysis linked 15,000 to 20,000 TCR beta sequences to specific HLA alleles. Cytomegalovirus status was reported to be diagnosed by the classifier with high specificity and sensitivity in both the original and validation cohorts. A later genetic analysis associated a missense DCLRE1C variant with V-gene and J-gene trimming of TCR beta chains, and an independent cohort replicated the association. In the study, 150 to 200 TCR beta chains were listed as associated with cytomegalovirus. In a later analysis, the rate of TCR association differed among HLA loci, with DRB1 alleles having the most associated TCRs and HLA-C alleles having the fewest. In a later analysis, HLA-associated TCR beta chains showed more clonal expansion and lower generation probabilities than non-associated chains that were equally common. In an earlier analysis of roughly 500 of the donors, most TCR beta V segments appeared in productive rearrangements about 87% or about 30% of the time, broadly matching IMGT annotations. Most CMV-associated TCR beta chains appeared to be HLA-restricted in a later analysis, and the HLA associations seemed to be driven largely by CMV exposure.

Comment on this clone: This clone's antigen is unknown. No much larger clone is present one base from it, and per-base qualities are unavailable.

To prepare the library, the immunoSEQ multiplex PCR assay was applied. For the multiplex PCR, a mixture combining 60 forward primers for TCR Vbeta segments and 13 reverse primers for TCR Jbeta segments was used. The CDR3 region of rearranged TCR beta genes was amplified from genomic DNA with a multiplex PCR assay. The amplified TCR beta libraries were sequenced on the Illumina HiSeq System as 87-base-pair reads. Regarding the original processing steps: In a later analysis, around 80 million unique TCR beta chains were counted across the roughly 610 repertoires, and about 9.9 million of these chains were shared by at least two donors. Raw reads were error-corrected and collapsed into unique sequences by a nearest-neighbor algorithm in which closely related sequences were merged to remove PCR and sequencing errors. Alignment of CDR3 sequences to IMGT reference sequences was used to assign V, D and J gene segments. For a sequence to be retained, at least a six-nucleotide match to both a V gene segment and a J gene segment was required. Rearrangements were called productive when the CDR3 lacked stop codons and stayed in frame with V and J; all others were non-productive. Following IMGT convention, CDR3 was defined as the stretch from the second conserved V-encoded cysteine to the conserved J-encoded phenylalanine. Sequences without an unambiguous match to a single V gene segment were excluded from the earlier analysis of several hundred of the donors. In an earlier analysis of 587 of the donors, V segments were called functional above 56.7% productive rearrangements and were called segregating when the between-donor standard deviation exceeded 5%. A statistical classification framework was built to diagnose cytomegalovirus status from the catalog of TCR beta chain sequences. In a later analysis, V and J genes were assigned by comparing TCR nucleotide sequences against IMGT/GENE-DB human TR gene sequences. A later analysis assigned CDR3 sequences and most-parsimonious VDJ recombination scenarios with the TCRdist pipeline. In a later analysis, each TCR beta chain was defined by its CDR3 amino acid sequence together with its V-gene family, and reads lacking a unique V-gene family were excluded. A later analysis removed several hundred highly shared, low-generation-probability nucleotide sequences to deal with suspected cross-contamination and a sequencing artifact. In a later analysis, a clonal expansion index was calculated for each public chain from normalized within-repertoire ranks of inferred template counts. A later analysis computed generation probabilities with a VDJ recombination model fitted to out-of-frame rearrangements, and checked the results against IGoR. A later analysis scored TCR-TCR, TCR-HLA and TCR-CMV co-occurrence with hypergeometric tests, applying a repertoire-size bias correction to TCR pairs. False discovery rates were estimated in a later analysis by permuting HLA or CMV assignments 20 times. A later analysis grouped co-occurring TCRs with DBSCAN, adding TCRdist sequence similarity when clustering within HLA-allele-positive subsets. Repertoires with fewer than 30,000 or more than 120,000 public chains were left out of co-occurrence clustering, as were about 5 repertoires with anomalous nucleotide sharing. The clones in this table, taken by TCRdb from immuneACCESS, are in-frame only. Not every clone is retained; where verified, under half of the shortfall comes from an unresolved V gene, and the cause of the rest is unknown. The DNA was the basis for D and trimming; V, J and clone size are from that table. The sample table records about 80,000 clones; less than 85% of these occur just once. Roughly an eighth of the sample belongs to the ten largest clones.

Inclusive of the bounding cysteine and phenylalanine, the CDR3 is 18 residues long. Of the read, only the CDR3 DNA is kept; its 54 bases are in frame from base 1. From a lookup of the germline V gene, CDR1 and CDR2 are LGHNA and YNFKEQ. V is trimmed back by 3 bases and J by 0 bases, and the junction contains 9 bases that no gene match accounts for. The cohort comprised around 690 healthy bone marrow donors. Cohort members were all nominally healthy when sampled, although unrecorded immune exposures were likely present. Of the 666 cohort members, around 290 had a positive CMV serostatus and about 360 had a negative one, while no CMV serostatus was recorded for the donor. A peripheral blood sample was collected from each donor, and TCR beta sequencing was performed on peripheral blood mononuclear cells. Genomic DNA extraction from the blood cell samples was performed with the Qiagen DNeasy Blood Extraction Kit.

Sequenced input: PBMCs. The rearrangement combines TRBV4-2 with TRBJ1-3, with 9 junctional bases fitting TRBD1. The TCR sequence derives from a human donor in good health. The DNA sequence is TGTGCCAGCAGCCATCCCTCCGGGACAGGGATCTCTGGAAACACCATATATTTT. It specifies CASSHPSGTGISGNTIYF.